This T cell receptor (beta chain) was sequenced in a study of shared clonotypes between healthy human individuals. General study points: A handful of donors showed sharing of approximately 5% of naive CD4 clonotypes.

The repertoire was sequenced with immunoSEQ multiplex PCR; TCRdb's copy has only in-frame clones and lacks some. The table records about 1.9 million clones, 85% to 95% of them present only once. As to this clone: Its antigen remains unidentified.

Naive CD8 populations comprised CD45RO-negative cells positively selected for CCR7, excluding terminally differentiated effector memory CD45RA+ cells. Germline assignment: CDR1 MDHEN and CDR2 SYDVKM. V lost 6 bases and J 5 bases, leaving 16 bases between the germline ends. This CDR3 comprises 14 residues. Material for sequencing was naive CD8+ T cells from PBMCs. This clonotype was obtained from a man between 18 and 35 years old in good health. Some clones in this sample may be carry-over from other donors' samples. This chain joins TRBV28 and TRBJ1-2; D might be TRBD1 (6 bases). This CDR3 reads CASSPAGGVYGYTF. Written as DNA, the CDR3 is TGTGCCAGCAGCCCTGCTGGGGGCGTTTATGGCTACACCTTC.